This T cell receptor beta chain came from a study of T-cell reconstitution after alpha-beta-depleted transplantation in children. CDR1 and CDR2 (germline): SEHNR, FQNEAQ (reference sequence). The CDR3 sequence is 13 residues long. Germline trimming cut 5 bases from V and 6 bases from J; bases unmatched to any gene: 7. The library targeted TCRbeta and was prepared with unique molecular identifiers. TCRdb independently ran MiXCR on the PCR reads; one entry per CDR3 protein. Here the sample spans about 690,000 distinct CDR3 sequences, approximately 16% being singletons. Sequences were derived from PBMCs from the stem cell graft donor, sampled from the stem cell graft. The receptor was isolated from a human donor who donated a stem cell graft to a child with acute myeloid leukemia. The rearrangement links TRBV7-9 to TRBJ2-7, with 7 bases that match TRBD1. Written as DNA, the CDR3 is TGTGCCAGCAGCCCCGGGACAGCTCGCGAGCAGTACTTC. This translates into CASSPGTAREQYF.